This TCR beta chain originates from a study of shared clonotypes between healthy human individuals. Once extracted for a subset, genomic DNA was divided evenly among several immunoSEQ plates. Method: immunoSEQ multiplex PCR; TCRdb's copy keeps in-frame clones and lacks some. The sample contains millions of clones, 90% to 95% of which appear only once. V lost 7 bases to trimming and J lost 4 bases, with 17 bases between them. Germline loops: CDR1 MDHEN, CDR2 SYDVKM. The CDR3 contains 15 residues. This clone was found once. This TCR was sampled from a man younger than 30 in good health. Sequencing was carried out using naive CD4+ T cells sorted from blood. The subset: CD45RA+ positively selected. The chain uses TRBV28 and TRBJ1-3; D remains unclear. The CDR3 DNA is TGTGCCAGCAACCAAGGCGGGGTGGACGGAAACACCATATATTTT. This codes for CASNQGGVDGNTIYF.